Following are 13 T cell receptor beta chains from one sample sequenced in a study of regulatory T cells in long-lasting Graves disease. Construction of TCR beta libraries relied on iRepertoire HTBI primers and on Arm-PCR targeting CDR3 regions. TCRdb re-called the multiplex PCR reads through MiXCR, storing one row per CDR3 protein. This sample has about 340,000 distinct CDR3 sequences, with 15% to 20% found just once. Time point in this sample: persistent/refractory GD, antithyroid drugs over 5 years with positive TRAb. From PBMCs, RNA was extracted and then used to make the TCR library. The sample here was peripheral blood mononuclear cells (PBMCs), taken when the disease was refractory, from a patient treated with antithyroid drugs. All receptors come from a female donor with Graves disease.

This clonotype has just a few counts. The rearrangement links TRBV7-6 to TRBJ1-6, with TRBD1 matching 8 bases. Germline V gene lookup returns CDR1 SGHVS and CDR2 FNYEAQ. J gave up 8 bases and V 5 bases, and 5 bases lay outside the gene matches. The CDR3 extends over 14 amino acids. The CDR3 sequence: CASSLRQGYSPLHF. The CDR3 nucleotides read TGTGCCAGCAGCCTTCGACAGGGGTATTCACCCCTCCACTTT.

This clonotype has ten or more counts. The V and J genes are TRBV30 and TRBJ1-2; D unclear. Germline values: CDR1 GTSNPN, CDR2 SVGIG (reference sequence). V lost 4 bases, J lost 4 bases, and 13 bases lay in between. This CDR3 has 13 residues. The CDR3 here is CAWKLGRRYGYTF. The CDR3 DNA reads as TGTGCCTGGAAATTGGGCAGGCGCTATGGCTACACCTTC.

This clonotype has at least ten counts. The chain joins TRBV3-1 to TRBJ1-2; TRBD1 agrees at 8 bases. This CDR3 contains 13 residues. Germline values: CDR1 LGHDT, CDR2 YNNKEL (reference sequence). Trimming cost V 6 bases and J 3 bases; bases outside gene matches: 3. The CDR3 DNA follows: TGTGCCAGCAGGTCAGGGGGCGACTATGGCTACACCTTC. This gives the protein CASRSGGDYGYTF.

This clonotype was counted only a few times. Because the CDR3's place on the DNA is in doubt, the DNA is left out and the CDR3 is given as listed by TCRdb. The CDR3 loop is CASSQVGGGANVLTF. This chain joins TRBV3-2 and TRBJ2-6; TRBD2 was called by the table and not checked on the DNA. TRBV3-2 is noted as a pseudogene. The CDR3 is 15 residues long, ends included.

Ten or more counts support this clonotype. The V call is TRBV20-1, the J call TRBJ1-1; D not resolved. The CDR3 loop spans 14 amino acids. Germline-derived CDR1 and CDR2 are DFQATT and SNEGSKA (reference sequence). The V and J ends lost 3 bases and 2 bases respectively, with 13 bases between them. CDR3 in amino acids: CSASLHGLNTEAFF. As DNA, the CDR3 is TGCAGTGCTAGCCTACATGGGCTAAACACTGAAGCTTTCTTT.

With regard to this clonotype: A much larger clone differs by one base, so this may be a read error. The V and J genes are TRBV20-1 and TRBJ1-2; 9 nucleotides match TRBD1. Trimming took 5 bases from V and 10 from J; bases not matched to a gene: 11. Germline CDR1 and CDR2: DFQATT and SNEGSKA (reference sequence). This CDR3 is built from 13 residues. CDR3: CSASGTGYGDYTF. The CDR3 nucleotides are TGCAGTGCTTCCGGGACAGGGTATGGTGACTACACCTTC.

This clonotype was recorded once. A much larger clonotype is one base distant, so this may be a read error. The chain joins TRBV3-1 to TRBJ1-5; no clear D gene. CDR3 length equals 14 residues. In germline, CDR1 is LGHDT, CDR2 YNNKEL (reference sequence). CDR3 protein: CTSSLGRTHQPQHF. In DNA form, the CDR3 reads TGTACCAGCAGCCTAGGTAGGACCCATCAGCCCCAGCATTTT.

Many counts were recorded for this clonotype. The rearrangement uses TRBV28 and TRBJ2-7; 8 bases align to TRBD2. This CDR3 is built from 14 residues. Germline trimming cut 3 bases from V and 4 bases from J; bases unmatched to any gene: 5. The germline V gene encodes CDR1 MDHEN and CDR2 SYDVKM. The DNA of the CDR3 is TGTGCCAGCAGTTTCCCTAGCGGGCAGTACGAGCAGTACTTC. Its protein product is CASSFPSGQYEQYF.

This chain connects TRBV5-1 to TRBJ2-5; D gene unclear. The CDR3 has 13 amino acids. Between the trimmed V and J ends, which lost 1 base and 5 bases, there was a span of 9 bases. The germline CDR1 and CDR2 sequences are SGHRS and YFSETQ. The DNA for the CDR3 is TGCGCCAGCAGCTTGATAGATACGGAGACCCAGTACTTC. This codes for CASSLIDTETQYF.

CDR3 sequence reads: CASEDRAGSPLHF. The DNA for the CDR3 is TGTGCCAGCGAGGACAGGGCCGGTTCACCCCTCCACTTT. The chain joins TRBV6-1 to TRBJ1-6, with 8 bases identical to TRBD1. CDR1 and CDR2 (germline): MNHNS, SASEGT. The CDR3 loop spans 13 amino acids. V shed 8 bases and J 9 bases; nucleotides not matched to a gene: 6.

This clonotype was seen ten or more times. J is TRBJ1-1 and V is TRBV3-1; D is uncertain. This CDR3 region has 17 residues. Germline V gene lookup returns CDR1 LGHDT and CDR2 YNNKEL (reference sequence). Deletions cut 4 bases from V and 0 bases from J, with 18 bases between. The CDR3 coding sequence is TGTGCCAGCAGCCCTCGATCTATCGGTTCGATGAACACTGAAGCTTTCTTT. It codes for CASSPRSIGSMNTEAFF.

In this sample, this clonotype turned up a few times. This sequence joins TRBV20-1 and TRBJ2-7, with TRBD2 identical over 11 bases. This CDR3 region has 17 residues. Germline trimming cut 6 bases from V and 7 bases from J; bases unmatched to any gene: 20. Germline loops: CDR1 DFQATT, CDR2 SNEGSKA (reference sequence). The CDR3 DNA sequence: TGCAGTGCCACACATCGTGTAGCGGGGGGGATTAGCGTGGAGCAGTACTTC. Translating gives CSATHRVAGGISVEQYF.

The gene calls are TRBV10-2 and TRBJ2-4; D gene unclear. Germline lookup yields CDR1 WSHSY and CDR2 SAAADI. The CDR3 loop spans 14 amino acids. V was clipped by 4 bases and J by 1 base, with 8 bases between them. The CDR3: CASSVGIAKNIQYF. Written as DNA, the CDR3 is TGCGCCAGCAGTGTGGGTATCGCCAAAAACATTCAGTACTTC.